This TCR beta chain derives from a study of blood T cell repertoires in COVID-19. Data came from immunoSEQ multiplex PCR; TCRdb stores just in-frame clones and leaves some out. The table has about 200,000 clones, approximately 86% seen once. V was trimmed by 2 bases and J by 1 base, leaving 12 bases between them. This CDR3 contains 16 residues. Germline CDR1 SGHRS, CDR2 YFSETQ. This sequence joins TRBV5-1 and TRBJ1-4; the D gene is possibly TRBD1 (6 bases). The receptor comes from a woman aged 40 to 50 with acute COVID-19. The sample taken for sequencing was PBMCs or T cells enriched from blood (not recorded which). In DNA form, the CDR3 reads TGCGCCAGCAGCTTAGACCAACAGGGAACTAATGAAAAACTGTTTTTT. Encoded protein: CASSLDQQGTNEKLFF.